This record looks at one T cell receptor (beta chain) sequence and its context. This specimen comes from a study of T-cell memory formation after mild COVID-19. TCRdb redid the calling of the 5' RACE reads with MiXCR, one entry per CDR3 protein. Seen here are around 250,000 distinct CDR3 sequences, 16% observed once, and the top ten hold more than 20%. The CDR3 contains 14 residues. V was trimmed by 4 bases and J by 1 base, leaving 8 bases between them. The germline CDR1 and CDR2 sequences are SGHRS and YFSETQ. The source is a man younger than 35 who had mild COVID-19 (a few samples of this study predate the infection). Cell type and time point are not known. The chain joins TRBV5-1 to TRBJ2-2; D is possibly TRBD1 (6 bases). Sequencing was carried out using PBMCs or a T cell subset sorted from them (not recorded which). The DNA of the CDR3 is TGCGCCAGCAGCAAGGGACAGAACACCGGGGAGCTGTTTTTT. Translating gives CASSKGQNTGELFF.